Below are 13 T cell receptor beta chains sequenced from a single sample in a study of cytomegalovirus exposure and HLA in healthy donors. The primer mix had 60 Vbeta and 13 Jbeta primers. Produced via immunoSEQ multiplex PCR; TCRdb's table is partial and in-frame only. The table has roughly 110,000 clones, 74% seen once. Sequenced material: PBMCs. All receptors derive from a human donor in good health.

The V call is TRBV11-2, the J call TRBJ1-3; D possibly corresponds to TRBD1 (5 bases). This CDR3 has 15 residues. The germline V gene has CDR1 SGHAT and CDR2 FQNNGV. V lost 5 bases, J lost 0 bases, and 11 bases lay in between. The CDR3 region is CASSVTGVSGNTIYF. CDR3 DNA sequence: TGTGCCAGCAGCGTAACAGGAGTCTCTGGAAACACCATATATTTT. The entire variable domain, with the rest obtained from reference TRBV11-2 and TRBJ1-3, is as follows: EAGVAQSPRYKIIEKRQSVAFWCNPISGHATLYWYQQILGQGPKLLIQFQNNGVVDDSQLPKDRFSAERLKGVDSTLKIQPAKLEDSAVYLCASSVTGVSGNTIYFGEGSWLTVV.

This clone was found a few times. V gene TRBV5-6 combines with J gene TRBJ2-3; TRBD2 matches at 8 bases. CDR1 and CDR2 (germline): SGHDT, YYEEEE. With 2 bases clipped from V and 4 bases from J, the junction kept 9 bases outside the gene matches. The CDR3 runs to 16 residues. The CDR3 DNA follows: TGTGCCAGCAGCTTTAGTACGGGAGGGTCGGCAGATACGCAGTATTTT. Residues: CASSFSTGGSADTQYF.

The J gene is TRBJ2-7, the V gene TRBV7-9; possible D gene TRBD1, 5 bases. CDR1 is SEHNR and CDR2 is FQNEAQ in the germline V gene (reference sequence). V lost 8 bases and J lost 0, with 14 bases in between. The CDR3 length is 14 residues. CDR3 region: CASAGDSSSYEQYF. The CDR3 DNA reads TGTGCCAGCGCCGGTGACAGTAGCTCCTACGAGCAGTACTTC.

This clone was observed a few times. This chain connects TRBV14 to TRBJ2-1; 9 bases align to TRBD1. Trimming took 4 bases from V and 6 from J; bases not matched to a gene: 7. Germline V lookup: CDR1 SGHDN, CDR2 FVKESK. The CDR3 runs to 15 residues. The DNA of the CDR3 is TGTGCCAGCAGCCGCGGACAGGGGCGCCGCAATGAGCAGTTCTTC. Amino acid sequence: CASSRGQGRRNEQFF.

The chain uses TRBV27 and TRBJ2-2; 8 nucleotides align to TRBD1. This CDR3 has 17 residues. Looked up from germline, CDR1 is MNHEY and CDR2 is SMNVEV (reference sequence). V dropped 6 bases and J dropped 1; count of bases not matched to a gene: 10. The CDR3 DNA sequence: TGTGCCAGCAGCTCGTCCAGGGGGCGGAGGAACACCGGGGAGCTGTTTTTT. Translation gives CASSSSRGRRNTGELFF.

This clone was counted between two and nine times. This chain uses TRBV10-2 with TRBJ1-5; tentatively, D is TRBD1 (6 bases). The CDR3 is 13 residues long. The V and J ends lost 6 bases and 3 bases respectively, with 9 bases between them. Germline CDR1 reads WSHSY; CDR2 reads SAAADI. CDR3 DNA: TGCGCCAGCAGGACAGGCCCCAATCAGCCCCAGCATTTT. Translating gives CASRTGPNQPQHF.

Details on this clone: The junction differs from germline at one of its ends, possibly a read error. The chain has TRBV2 and TRBJ2-5; TRBD2 is a possible D gene (6 bases). CDR3 length equals 15 residues. Germline CDR1 is SNHLY and CDR2 is FYNNEI. For the CDR3, the DNA is TGTGCCAGCGGGCGGGGATCTAGTAACCAAGAGGCCCAGTACTTC. Protein product: CASGRGSSNQEAQYF.

The chain is built from TRBV6-6 and TRBJ1-1; no definite D call. CDR1 and CDR2 (germline): MNHNY, SVGAGI (reference sequence). CDR3 length: 15 residues. The ends were cut back, 5 bases at V and 0 bases at J, with 13 bases in the middle. The CDR3 region is CASSKVQSLNTEAFF. CDR3 DNA: TGTGCCAGCAGTAAAGTACAGAGTTTGAACACTGAAGCTTTCTTT.

This clone was picked up one time. The V and J genes are TRBV7-9 and TRBJ2-7; 7 bases line up with TRBD1. The CDR3 consists of 18 residues. CDR1 SEHNR and CDR2 FQNEAQ come from the germline V gene (reference sequence). The V segment lost 1 base and the J segment 1 base; nucleotides outside the gene matches: 13. The CDR3 region is CASSLGLNKQGFSYEQYF. In nucleotides, the CDR3 is TGTGCCAGCAGCTTAGGCCTCAACAAACAGGGGTTTTCCTACGAGCAGTACTTC.

The chain has TRBV6-1 and TRBJ1-6; 8 bases are a match to TRBD1. Germline CDR1 is MNHNS and CDR2 is SASEGT. The junction had 7 bases not matched to a gene; V was cut back by 6 bases and J by 6 bases. The CDR3 spans 15 residues. Here the CDR3 reads CASRDRGQGNSPLHF. The CDR3 nucleotides read TGTGCCAGCAGAGACCGAGGACAGGGTAATTCACCCCTCCACTTT.

This clone was seen a handful of times. The chain couples TRBV7-2 to TRBJ2-3; TRBD1 matches 7 bases. CDR1 and CDR2 from the germline V gene are SGHTA and FQGNSA. Losses at the gene ends were 5 bases for V and 2 bases for J; bases not matched to a gene: 10. The CDR3 length is 16 residues. The CDR3 spells CASSPPLTGFTDTQYF. The CDR3 DNA reads as TGTGCCAGCAGCCCGCCTTTGACAGGGTTCACAGATACGCAGTATTTT.

The chain employs TRBV5-1 and TRBJ1-1; D might be TRBD1 (6 bases). Trimming shortened V by 2 bases and J by 6 bases, and 17 bases separated the two germline ends. The CDR3 consists of 15 residues. CDR1 and CDR2 from the germline V gene are SGHRS and YFSETQ. DNA of the CDR3: TGCGCCAGCAGCTTTTACGACCGGGACACTCCTGAAGCTTTCTTT. Its translation is CASSFYDRDTPEAFF.

The rearrangement links TRBV6-5 to TRBJ2-7, with D possibly TRBD2 on 6 matching bases. Germline assignment: CDR1 MNHEY and CDR2 SVGAGI. With 2 bases removed from V and 7 bases from J, the gap between germline ends came to 18 bases. CDR3 size: 15 residues. CDR3 residues: CASSYRSDGGWEQYF. CDR3 nucleotide sequence: TGTGCCAGCAGTTACCGATCGGACGGGGGATGGGAGCAGTACTTC.